This T cell receptor beta chain is drawn from a study of T cell changes during pregnancy in multiple sclerosis. Germline CDR1 and CDR2: SGHTA and FQGNSA. This CDR3 has 15 residues. The V and J ends lost 5 bases and 4 bases respectively, with 15 bases between them. Repertoires were generated with immunoSEQ multiplex PCR, while TCRdb's copy carries only in-frame clones and drops some. Of around 40,000 clones listed, approximately 90% were seen once; the top ten hold approximately 0.49%. This clonotype was sampled from a female donor in good health, enrolled as a control in a pregnancy study. The sample consisted of CD4+ T cells from peripheral blood mononuclear cells, taken in the first trimester of pregnancy. J is TRBJ2-1 and V is TRBV7-2; tentative D call: TRBD2 (5 bases). The CDR3 coding sequence is TGTGCCAGCAGCCAACCTAAGGGCGGGTACAATGAGCAGTTCTTC. This codes for CASSQPKGGYNEQFF.